Presented here are 16 T cell receptor beta chains from one specimen sequenced in a study of shared clonotypes between healthy human individuals. Some clones are missing from TCRdb's copy, which holds only in-frame ones; the method was immunoSEQ multiplex PCR. This table holds about 2.4 million clones, more than 90% found once. Input material: naive CD4+ T cells sorted from blood. Subset: CD45RA+ positively selected. These receptors were collected from a young man in good health.

J is TRBJ1-5 and V is TRBV7-2; D is undetermined. The CDR3 is 12 residues long. Per the germline V gene, CDR1 is SGHTA and CDR2 is FQGNSA. Deletions cut 5 bases from V and 8 bases from J, with 10 bases between. The CDR3, as DNA: TGTGCCAGCAGCAGCCCTGCGAAGCCCCAGCATTTT. This gives the protein CASSSPAKPQHF. Full variable domain (outside the CDR3, taken from reference TRBV7-2 and TRBJ1-5): GAGVSQSPSNKVTEKGKDVELRCDPISGHTALYWYRQSLGQGLEFLIYFQGNSAPDKSGLPSDRFSAERTGGSVSTLTIQRTQQEDSAVYLCASSSPAKPQHFGDGTRLSIL.

The chain has TRBV18 and TRBJ1-2, with D possibly TRBD1 on 5 matching bases. The ends were cut back, 3 bases at V and 7 bases at J, with 15 bases in the middle. CDR3 size: 14 residues. CDR1 and CDR2 (germline): KGHSH, LQKENI. The CDR3 region is CASSPIGERGGYTF. Written as DNA, the CDR3 is TGTGCCAGCTCACCCATCGGAGAGAGGGGTGGCTACACCTTC.

The CDR3 loop is CASSRDRTYEQYF. The CDR3 bases are TGTGCCAGCAGCCGGGACCGAACCTACGAGCAGTACTTC. The chain links TRBV7-3 to TRBJ2-7; possibly TRBD1 or TRBD2 for D (5 bases each). CDR3 size: 13 residues. In germline, CDR1 is SGHTA, CDR2 FQGTGA. Trimming shortened V by 5 bases and J by 2 bases, and 10 bases separated the two germline ends.

This chain uses TRBV6-1 with TRBJ2-1; tentatively, D is TRBD2 (7 bases). The CDR3 has 18 amino acids. Per germline, CDR1 MNHNS and CDR2 SASEGT. V was cut by 0 bases and J by 3 bases, with 18 bases left in between. In DNA, the CDR3 is TGTGCCAGCAGTGAAGCGCTTCAGGCGGGGGCGAACTACAATGAGCAGTTCTTC. The encoded protein is CASSEALQAGANYNEQFF.

The sample holds one count of this clone. The CDR3 loop is CASSIEVELDSPLHF. The CDR3, as DNA: TGTGCCAGCAGCATAGAAGTAGAACTGGATTCACCCCTCCACTTT. V and J are TRBV28 and TRBJ1-6; D is uncertain. The germline gives CDR1 MDHEN, CDR2 SYDVKM. The CDR3 totals 15 residues. Trimming removed 6 bases from V and 8 bases from J, with 17 bases in between.

CDR3 sequence: CASSAQPGQEGGYTF. CDR3 DNA: TGTGCCAGCAGCGCCCAACCGGGACAAGAGGGTGGCTACACCTTC. J is TRBJ1-2 and V is TRBV7-2, with D maybe TRBD1 (6 bases). CDR3 length: 15 amino acids. Germline V gene lookup returns CDR1 SGHTA and CDR2 FQGNSA. V was shortened by 5 bases and J by 7 bases, with 20 bases between the two germline ends. The whole variable domain, filled in from reference TRBV7-2 and TRBJ1-2, reads GAGVSQSPSNKVTEKGKDVELRCDPISGHTALYWYRQSLGQGLEFLIYFQGNSAPDKSGLPSDRFSAERTGGSVSTLTIQRTQQEDSAVYLCASSAQPGQEGGYTFGSGTRLTVV.

In regard to this clone: Other nucleotide sequences in the sample specify the same CDR3. V gene TRBV9 combines with J gene TRBJ1-1, with D hard to call. Germline-derived CDR1 and CDR2 are SGDLS and YYNGEE. Trimming shortened V by 0 bases and J by 1 base, and 7 bases separated the two germline ends. The CDR3 totals 14 residues. The CDR3 coding sequence is TGTGCCAGCAGCGTAGGCTCACAGAACACTGAAGCTTTCTTT. It yields the protein CASSVGSQNTEAFF.

The rearrangement joins TRBV4-2 to TRBJ1-1; D is undetermined. This CDR3 has 12 residues. The germline CDR1 and CDR2 sequences are LGHNA and YNFKEQ. V lost 0 bases and J lost 11, with 10 bases in between. The CDR3 here is CASSQDRSSAFF. Here the CDR3 DNA reads TGTGCCAGCAGCCAAGATCGGAGTTCGGCTTTCTTT.

The gene calls are TRBV10-3 and TRBJ2-2, with a tentative D call TRBD1 (6 bases). CDR1 and CDR2 (germline): ENHRY, SYGVKD. Trimming shortened V by 4 bases and J by 8 bases, and 11 bases separated the two germline ends. The CDR3 length is 13 residues. In DNA, the CDR3 is TGTGCCATCAGTGCAGGGGTTAGGGGGGAGCTGTTTTTT. Its translation is CAISAGVRGELFF.

This clone was observed once. V gene TRBV19 combines with J gene TRBJ1-3; perhaps TRBD1 as D (6 bases). This CDR3 has 15 residues. Germline CDR1 reads LNHDA; CDR2 reads SQIVND (reference sequence). The germline V and J ends were trimmed by 5 bases and 0 bases, with 11 bases remaining between them. CDR3 residues: CASSEQGSSGNTIYF. The CDR3 bases are TGTGCCAGTAGTGAACAGGGTAGCTCTGGAAACACCATATATTTT. Looking up the rest from reference TRBV19 and TRBJ1-3 gives the full variable domain: DGGITQSPKYLFRKEGQNVTLSCEQNLNHDAMYWYRQDPGQGLRLIYYSQIVNDFQKGDIAEGYSVSREKKESFPLTVTSAQKNPTAFYLCASSEQGSSGNTIYFGEGSWLTVV.

Regarding this clone: No DNA is shown, since the ends of the CDR3 on it are uncertain; the CDR3 is the one TCRdb lists. V and J are TRBV6-1 and TRBJ1-2. The CDR3 totals 15 residues, both ends included. From germline, CDR1 is MNHNS and CDR2 SASEGT. The CDR3 loop is CASSERPSGRGGYTF.

This CDR3 reads CASGSGPQPQHF. The CDR3 DNA reads as TGTGCCAGCGGTTCAGGTCCTCAGCCCCAGCATTTT. The chain recombines TRBV6-5 with TRBJ1-5; D gene uncertain. Germline V gene sequence: CDR1 MNHEY, CDR2 SVGAGI. The CDR3 is 12 amino acids. V was cut by 8 bases and J by 6 bases, with 11 bases left in between.

The V call is TRBV21-1, the J call TRBJ2-1; the table gives TRBD2 as D, unverified against the DNA. TRBV21-1 is an annotated pseudogene. The length of the CDR3 is 11 residues. CDR3 in amino acids: CASLVNNEQFF. As DNA, the CDR3 is TGTGCCAGCCTAGTCAACAATGAGCAGTTCTTC.

The CDR3 nucleotides read TGTGCCAGCAGCCCCCGGGGTAGCGGGGGGCCCGCGAACACCGGGGAGCTGTTTTTT. Encoded protein: CASSPRGSGGPANTGELFF. This rearrangement joins TRBV7-3 to TRBJ2-2, with 10 bases fitting TRBD2. There are 19 residues in the CDR3. Germline V gene sequence: CDR1 SGHTA, CDR2 FQGTGA. V shed 5 bases, J shed 0 bases, and the junction held 12 bases outside the gene matches.

This clone was seen only once. This chain joins TRBV4-1 and TRBJ2-3; the match to TRBD2 covers 7 bases. With V trimmed by 7 bases and J by 1 base, 5 bases remained unmatched. The V gene's germline CDR1 is MGHRA and CDR2 YSYEKL. CDR3 length: 14 residues. This CDR3 reads CASNRAGGTDTQYF. CDR3 in DNA: TGCGCCAGCAACCGGGCGGGAGGCACAGATACGCAGTATTTT.

This chain joins TRBV5-1 and TRBJ2-3; D perhaps matches TRBD2 (6 bases). Deletions cut 4 bases from V and 3 bases from J, with 18 bases between. The germline CDR1 and CDR2 sequences are SGHRS and YFSETQ. The CDR3 covers 16 residues. DNA of the CDR3: TGCGCCAGCAGCGCGCCGGGACTCAAGGGGACAGATACGCAGTATTTT. Protein sequence: CASSAPGLKGTDTQYF.